Below, one T cell receptor (beta chain) is given with its context. Its antigen is currently unknown. Produced via immunoSEQ multiplex PCR; TCRdb's table is partial and in-frame only. The sample lists 5,000 or so clones, 89% seen once, with approximately 24% in the top ten. The V and J ends lost 6 bases and 2 bases respectively, with 11 bases between them. CDR3 length: 14 amino acids. Germline V gives CDR1 MNHEY, CDR2 SMNVEV (reference sequence). The sample belongs to a study of T cell clonotyping in hematopoietic cell transplantation. Whole-study findings and limits: Recipient TCR diversity dropped after transplant; expanded clonotypes rose from day 30 to 180. At the given depth, recipient repertoires were over 95% de novo clonotypes. Without cell sorting, CD4 versus CD8 contributions remain unresolved.

The V call is TRBV27, the J call TRBJ2-4; D uncertain. Here the sequenced sample was peripheral blood mononuclear cells, taken 100 days after allogeneic stem cell transplant. The receptor's source is an older male patient who had an allogeneic stem cell transplant from an unrelated donor, so T cells may come from the graft donor. Some clones in this sample may be carry-over from other donors' samples. The CDR3 protein is CASSTLMTKNIQYF. The CDR3 DNA sequence: TGTGCCAGCAGCACTTTGATGACCAAAAACATTCAGTACTTC.